The clone carrying this TCR beta chain has more than one count but fewer than ten. Antigen: not known. These data come from a study of identical twins. From the 5' RACE reads, TCRdb called clonotypes with MiXCR, one entry per CDR3 protein. This sample carries about 190,000 distinct CDR3 sequences, about 16% of them seen once, and the ten largest clones take 40%. Germline values: CDR1 SNHLY, CDR2 FYNNEI. J lost 7 bases, V lost 2 bases, and 9 bases had no gene match. The CDR3 extends over 15 amino acids. Findings and caveats of the study: Among out-of-frame alpha sequences shared by twins, low generation probability occurred in excess. Conclusions were based on cross-sectional statistical analysis, without following the same donors.

The data were also submitted as part of a second study, on T cells expressing NK-cell markers. That paper adds: Top CD8+ clonotypes included the dominant CD3+CD56+NKG2C+ clonotypes in roughly six donors. These clonotypes also led the CD3+CD56-NKG2C+ fraction in a handful of donors.

The receptor was isolated from a woman aged 18-30 years in good health. Sequenced input: CD8+ T cells sorted from blood. The chain couples TRBV2 to TRBJ2-7; the match to TRBD1 covers 9 bases. In nucleotides, the CDR3 is TGTGCCAGCAGTGAAACCCCCGGGACAGGGAAAGAGCAGTACTTC. Translating gives CASSETPGTGKEQYF.